Below are 8 T cell receptor beta chains sequenced from a single sample in a study of T cell responses to AZD1222 COVID-19 vaccine. Clones were read by immunoSEQ multiplex PCR, and TCRdb kept only the in-frame ones, dropping some. The sample shows 150,000 to 200,000 clones, 80% to 95% of them seen only once. The sample here was peripheral blood, taken on day 0 of AZD1222 vaccination. These receptors were obtained from an adult in good health.

The chain employs TRBV10-3 and TRBJ2-1; D remains ambiguous. Trimming pared 3 bases from V and 0 bases from J, leaving 12 bases between. This CDR3 contains 16 residues. Germline V gene data show CDR1 as ENHRY and CDR2 as SYGVKD. The CDR3 DNA follows: TGTGCCATCAGTGATCCGGATGTAAGCTCCTACAATGAGCAGTTCTTC. This sequence encodes CAISDPDVSSYNEQFF.

The chain is built from TRBV6-6 and TRBJ2-3, with D possibly matching TRBD1 (5 bases). The V gene lost 5 bases and the J gene lost 6 bases, with 12 bases spanning the gap. Germline V gene data show CDR1 as MNHNY and CDR2 as SVGAGI (reference sequence). The CDR3 is made up of 13 amino acids. CDR3 residues: CASSTLTGDTQYF. The DNA for the CDR3 is TGTGCCAGCAGTACCCTAACAGGTGATACGCAGTATTTT.

The chain uses TRBV19 and TRBJ1-2; 7 nucleotides match TRBD1. Trimming took 2 bases from V and 6 from J; bases not matched to a gene: 12. Germline CDR1 is LNHDA and CDR2 is SQIVND (reference sequence). The CDR3 is made up of 16 amino acids. The chain's CDR3 is CASSIQTGLAQNGYTF. The DNA for the CDR3 is TGTGCCAGTAGTATACAGACAGGGTTGGCCCAGAATGGCTACACCTTC.

CDR3 nucleotides: TGTGCCTGGAGGACACCAGGGGGCACTGAAGCTTTCTTT. Translating gives CAWRTPGGTEAFF. The gene calls are TRBV30 and TRBJ1-1, with 7 bases aligning to TRBD1. The CDR3 is 13 amino acids. CDR1 and CDR2 (germline): GTSNPN, SVGIG (reference sequence). V shed 3 bases, J shed 4 bases, and the junction held 5 bases outside the gene matches.

The chain links TRBV7-9 to TRBJ1-2; D uncertain. V was cut by 3 bases and J by 7 bases, with 21 bases left in between. Looked up from germline, CDR1 is SEHNR and CDR2 is FQNEAQ (reference sequence). This CDR3 comprises 16 residues. The CDR3: CASSFMGFPLEGGYTF. DNA for the CDR3: TGTGCCAGCAGCTTTATGGGGTTCCCCCTCGAGGGTGGCTACACCTTC.

This sequence joins TRBV5-1 and TRBJ1-1; D may be TRBD1 (6 bases). The germline V gene has CDR1 SGHRS and CDR2 YFSETQ. The CDR3 length is 15 residues. Between the trimmed V and J ends, which lost 0 bases and 5 bases, there was a span of 14 bases. The CDR3 loop reads CASSLALGGQTEAFF. CDR3 coding DNA: TGCGCCAGCAGCTTGGCCCTAGGGGGTCAGACTGAAGCTTTCTTT.

The J gene is TRBJ1-2, the V gene TRBV7-9; D possibly corresponds to TRBD1 (5 bases). Germline assignment: CDR1 SEHNR and CDR2 FQNEAQ (reference sequence). The CDR3 length is 15 residues. V dropped 5 bases and J dropped 6 bases, with 19 bases sitting between them. In DNA form, the CDR3 reads TGTGCCAGCAGCCCCTCAGGGTTTCTGAGGGATGGCTACACCTTC. This encodes CASSPSGFLRDGYTF.

In nucleotides, the CDR3 is TGTGCCAGCAGCCCGGGACAACGTAGTAGTGTAAATAATTCACCCCTCCACTTT. Translating it yields CASSPGQRSSVNNSPLHF. V is TRBV7-8 and J is TRBJ1-6, with D tentatively TRBD1 (6 bases). The V and J ends lost 5 bases and 5 bases respectively, with 22 bases between them. The CDR3 extends over 18 amino acids. Looked up from germline, CDR1 is SGHVS and CDR2 is FQNEAQ.